The following is a TCR beta chain sequence with its context. Its target is unknown. Using immunoSEQ multiplex PCR, the repertoire was profiled, and TCRdb retains in-frame clones only, with some absent. This table has 180,000 or so clones, approximately 90% appearing once. The data were taken from a study of T cell responses to AZD1222 COVID-19 vaccine. J lost 7 bases, V lost 3 bases, and 8 bases had no gene match. Germline V lookup: CDR1 SEHNR, CDR2 FQNEAQ (reference sequence). This CDR3 has 15 residues. General study findings and limits: Spike-specific TCR repertoires showed rising breadth and depth after two AZD1222 doses.

The chain is built from TRBV7-9 and TRBJ2-1, with 8 positions matching TRBD2. The material sequenced was peripheral blood, taken 28 days after the second AZD1222 dose. This TCR was sampled from an adult who received the AZD1222 COVID-19 vaccine. The CDR3 spells CASSLAGTRENEQFF. The CDR3 bases are TGTGCCAGCAGCTTGGCCGGGACTAGGGAGAATGAGCAGTTCTTC.